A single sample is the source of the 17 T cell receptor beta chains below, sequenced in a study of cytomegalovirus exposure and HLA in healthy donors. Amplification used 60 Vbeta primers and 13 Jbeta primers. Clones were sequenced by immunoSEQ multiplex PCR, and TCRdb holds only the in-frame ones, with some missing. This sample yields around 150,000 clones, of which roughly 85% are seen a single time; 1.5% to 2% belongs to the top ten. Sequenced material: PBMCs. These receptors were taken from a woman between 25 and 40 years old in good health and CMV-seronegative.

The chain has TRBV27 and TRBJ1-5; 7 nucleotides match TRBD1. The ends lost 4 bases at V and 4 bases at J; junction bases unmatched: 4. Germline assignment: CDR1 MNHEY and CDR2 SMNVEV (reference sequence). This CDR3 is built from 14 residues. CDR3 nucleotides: TGTGCCAGCAGTTCGGGACAGAGAAATCAGCCCCAGCATTTT. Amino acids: CASSSGQRNQPQHF.

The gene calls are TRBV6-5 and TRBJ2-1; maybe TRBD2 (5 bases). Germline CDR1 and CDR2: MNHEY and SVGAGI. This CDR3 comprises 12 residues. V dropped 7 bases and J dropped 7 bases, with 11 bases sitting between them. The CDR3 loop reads CASIGGQNEQFF. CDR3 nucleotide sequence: TGTGCCAGCATCGGAGGTCAAAATGAGCAGTTCTTC.

CDR3: CASSIYRDQETQYF. CDR3 sequence (DNA): TGTGCCAGCAGCATTTACAGGGACCAAGAGACCCAGTACTTC. The chain couples TRBV7-8 to TRBJ2-5, with TRBD1 as a possible D gene (6 bases). The CDR3 runs 14 residues. Trimming removed 5 bases at V and 0 bases at J, with 10 bases between. CDR1 is SGHVS and CDR2 is FQNEAQ in the germline V gene.

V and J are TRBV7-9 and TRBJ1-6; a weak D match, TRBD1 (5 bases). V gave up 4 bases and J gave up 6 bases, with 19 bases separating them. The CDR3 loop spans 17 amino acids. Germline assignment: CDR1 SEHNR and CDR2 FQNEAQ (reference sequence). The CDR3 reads CASSSPGHAEANSPLHF. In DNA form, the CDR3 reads TGTGCCAGCAGCTCACCCGGACACGCCGAAGCTAATTCACCCCTCCACTTT.

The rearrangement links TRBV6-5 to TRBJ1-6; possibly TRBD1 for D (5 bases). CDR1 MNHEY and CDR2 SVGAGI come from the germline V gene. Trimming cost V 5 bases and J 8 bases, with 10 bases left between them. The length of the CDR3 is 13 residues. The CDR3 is CASSESTDSPLHF. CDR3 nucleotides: TGTGCCAGCAGTGAATCGACAGATTCACCCCTCCACTTT.

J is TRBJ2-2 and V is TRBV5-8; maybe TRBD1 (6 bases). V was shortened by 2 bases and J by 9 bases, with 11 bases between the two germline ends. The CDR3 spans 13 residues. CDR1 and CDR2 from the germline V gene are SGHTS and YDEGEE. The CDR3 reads CASSLTQGWELFF. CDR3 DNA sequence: TGTGCCAGCAGCTTAACACAGGGCTGGGAGCTGTTTTTT.

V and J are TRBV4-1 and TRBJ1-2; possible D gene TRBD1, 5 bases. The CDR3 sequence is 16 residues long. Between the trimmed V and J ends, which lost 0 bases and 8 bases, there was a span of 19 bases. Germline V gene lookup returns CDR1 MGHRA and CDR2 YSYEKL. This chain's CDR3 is CASSQDSFQGVRGYTF. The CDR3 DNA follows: TGCGCCAGCAGCCAAGATTCTTTCCAGGGCGTAAGGGGCTACACCTTC.

CDR3 nucleotide sequence: TGTGCCAGCAGCCATCGTCCCGGGACAGCGGGCTATGGCTACACCTTC. It codes for CASSHRPGTAGYGYTF. This rearrangement joins TRBV14 to TRBJ1-2; TRBD1 matches 7 bases. CDR3 length: 16 amino acids. V shed 3 bases, J shed 4 bases, and the junction held 11 bases outside the gene matches. Germline-derived CDR1 and CDR2 are SGHDN and FVKESK.

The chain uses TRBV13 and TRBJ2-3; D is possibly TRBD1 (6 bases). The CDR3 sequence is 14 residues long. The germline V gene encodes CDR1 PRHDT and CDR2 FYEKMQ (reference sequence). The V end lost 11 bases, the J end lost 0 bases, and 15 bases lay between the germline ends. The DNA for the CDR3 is TGTGCCTTCGGCAGGGGCCCAAGCACAGATACGCAGTATTTT. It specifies CAFGRGPSTDTQYF.

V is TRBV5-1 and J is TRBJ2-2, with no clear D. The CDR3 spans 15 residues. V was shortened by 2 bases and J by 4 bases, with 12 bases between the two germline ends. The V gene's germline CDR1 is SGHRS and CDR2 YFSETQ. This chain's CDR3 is CASSFVTVLTGELFF. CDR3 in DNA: TGCGCCAGCAGCTTCGTTACAGTGCTCACCGGGGAGCTGTTTTTT. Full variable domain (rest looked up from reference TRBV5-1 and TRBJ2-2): KAGVTQTPRYLIKTRGQQVTLSCSPISGHRSVSWYQQTPGQGLQFLFEYFSETQRNKGNFPGRFSGRQFSNSRSEMNVSTLELGDSALYLCASSFVTVLTGELFFGEGSRLTVL.

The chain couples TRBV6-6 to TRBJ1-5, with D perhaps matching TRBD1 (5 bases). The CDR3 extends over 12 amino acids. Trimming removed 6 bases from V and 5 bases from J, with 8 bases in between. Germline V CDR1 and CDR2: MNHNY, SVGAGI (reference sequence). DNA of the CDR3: TGTGCCAGCAGGGCGGGGGATCAGCCCCAGCATTTT. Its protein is CASRAGDQPQHF.

CDR3 residues: CASRTAEANYGYTF. The CDR3 bases are TGTGCCAGCCGGACAGCCGAAGCTAACTATGGCTACACCTTC. The chain carries TRBV6-5 and TRBJ1-2, with a tentative D call TRBD1 (6 bases). V was pared by 8 bases and J by 0 bases, with 13 bases between. The CDR3 extends over 14 amino acids. In germline, CDR1 is MNHEY, CDR2 SVGAGI.

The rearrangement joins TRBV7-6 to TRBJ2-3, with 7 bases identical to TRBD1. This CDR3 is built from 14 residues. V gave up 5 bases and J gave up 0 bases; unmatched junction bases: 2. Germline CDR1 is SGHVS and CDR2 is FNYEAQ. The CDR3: CASSPGGSTDTQYF. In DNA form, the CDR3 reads TGTGCCAGCAGCCCAGGGGGTAGCACAGATACGCAGTATTTT.

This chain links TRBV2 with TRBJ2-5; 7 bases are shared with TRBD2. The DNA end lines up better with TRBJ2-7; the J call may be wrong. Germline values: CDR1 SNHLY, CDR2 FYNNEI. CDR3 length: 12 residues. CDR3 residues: CASSRTRSEQYF. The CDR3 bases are TGTGCCAGCAGCCGGACTAGGAGCGAGCAGTACTTC.

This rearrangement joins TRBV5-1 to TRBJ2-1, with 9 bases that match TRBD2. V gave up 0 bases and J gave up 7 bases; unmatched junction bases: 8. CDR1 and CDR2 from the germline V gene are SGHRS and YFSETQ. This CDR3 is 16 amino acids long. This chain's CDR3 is CASSLVAGGPLNEQFF. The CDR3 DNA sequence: TGCGCCAGCAGCTTGGTGGCGGGGGGGCCCTTGAATGAGCAGTTCTTC.

Written as DNA, the CDR3 is TGCAGCGCACTACAGGGAACTTCTGTCCCCTACGAGCAGTACTTC. This encodes CSALQGTSVPYEQYF. The chain carries TRBV29-1 and TRBJ2-7, with a possible D match to TRBD1 (6 bases). Germline values: CDR1 SQVTM, CDR2 ANQGSEA. The V end lost 7 bases, the J end lost 2 bases, and 21 bases lay between the germline ends. This CDR3 is built from 15 residues.

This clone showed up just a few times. CDR3 nucleotide sequence: TGCGCCAGCAGCTTGGGACAGAACTCCTATGGCTACACCTTC. Amino acids: CASSLGQNSYGYTF. The chain links TRBV5-1 to TRBJ1-2, with D perhaps TRBD1 (5 bases). V lost 0 bases to trimming and J lost 4 bases, with 10 bases between them. The CDR3 covers 14 residues. Germline V CDR1 and CDR2: SGHRS, YFSETQ.